The 23 T cell receptor beta chains in this list originate from one sample, sequenced in a study of blood T cell repertoires in COVID-19. Clones were sequenced by immunoSEQ multiplex PCR, and TCRdb holds only the in-frame ones, with some missing. The sample records roughly 97,000 clones, approximately 85% being singletons. Sequenced material: peripheral blood. Receptors originate from a man in his sixties with acute or convalescent COVID-19.

The chain employs TRBV6-5 and TRBJ2-1; D is unresolved. This CDR3 has 15 amino acids. Germline V gives CDR1 MNHEY, CDR2 SVGAGI. Trimming shortened V by 2 bases and J by 1 base, and 9 bases separated the two germline ends. CDR3 residues: CASSYRSYSYNEQFF. The DNA for the CDR3 is TGTGCCAGCAGTTACCGATCCTATTCCTACAATGAGCAGTTCTTC.

The rearrangement joins TRBV30 to TRBJ1-3; TRBD1 matches at 7 bases. This CDR3 has 15 residues. The V gene's germline CDR1 is GTSNPN and CDR2 SVGIG (reference sequence). The ends lost 1 base at V and 2 bases at J; junction bases unmatched: 5. CDR3 coding DNA: TGTGCCTGGAGTGGTTTACAGGGGACTGGAAACACCATATATTTT. Translation gives CAWSGLQGTGNTIYF.

This clone appeared a single time. The V gene is TRBV6-4, the J gene TRBJ1-1; D is ambiguous. The CDR3 consists of 15 residues. V was trimmed by 4 bases and J by 1 base, leaving 13 bases between them. The germline gives CDR1 MRHNA, CDR2 SNTAGT. The CDR3 here is CASSVEETENTEAFF. CDR3 DNA: TGTGCCAGCAGTGTAGAGGAGACGGAGAACACTGAAGCTTTCTTT.

This chain connects TRBV6-5 to TRBJ1-2; TRBD1 agrees at 8 bases. Germline V gene data show CDR1 as MNHEY and CDR2 as SVGAGI. Trimming removed 10 bases from V and 6 bases from J; junction bases left unmatched: 10. The CDR3 is made up of 13 amino acids. Here the CDR3 DNA reads TGTGCCACCTTAAGAACAGGGGGGGATGGCTACACCTTC. Encoded protein: CATLRTGGDGYTF.

The chain employs TRBV6-5 and TRBJ2-7; 7 nucleotides agree with TRBD1. V lost 6 bases and J lost 2; bases outside the gene matches: 10. This CDR3 is 15 amino acids long. Germline values: CDR1 MNHEY, CDR2 SVGAGI. DNA of the CDR3: TGTGCCAGCAGCAAATATAATGACAGGGCCTACGAGCAGTACTTC. Translated, it gives CASSKYNDRAYEQYF.

The chain links TRBV6-6 to TRBJ1-1, with no clear D. Trimming shortened V by 8 bases and J by 4 bases, and 14 bases separated the two germline ends. This CDR3 spans 13 amino acids. Germline CDR1 and CDR2: MNHNY and SVGAGI (reference sequence). DNA of the CDR3: TGTGCCAGCGCCGAGGATGAGGCCACTGAAGCTTTCTTT. Translated, it gives CASAEDEATEAFF.

The V gene is TRBV9, the J gene TRBJ2-7, with 9 nucleotides matching TRBD1. From germline, CDR1 is SGDLS and CDR2 YYNGEE. Unmatched junction bases numbered 10, after V lost 3 bases and J lost 3 bases. The CDR3 is 16 residues long. CDR3 nucleotide sequence: TGTGCCAGCAGCGCAGCCGGGGGACAGGGCTTCTACGAGCAGTACTTC. This codes for CASSAAGGQGFYEQYF.

This chain links TRBV28 with TRBJ2-1, with 7 bases lining up with TRBD2. Germline V gene sequence: CDR1 MDHEN, CDR2 SYDVKM. The CDR3 length is 20 residues. The ends lost 2 bases at V and 0 bases at J; junction bases unmatched: 16. The CDR3 here is CASSLGGEAGPISSYNEQFF. The CDR3 DNA reads TGTGCCAGCAGTTTAGGAGGTGAAGCGGGACCCATTAGCTCCTACAATGAGCAGTTCTTC. Full variable domain (remainder filled in from reference TRBV28 and TRBJ2-1): DVKVTQSSRYLVKRTGEKVFLECVQDMDHENMFWYRQDPGLGLRLIYFSYDVKMKEKGDIPEGYSVSREKKERFSLILESASTNQTSMYLCASSLGGEAGPISSYNEQFFGPGTRLTVL.

This rearrangement joins TRBV30 to TRBJ2-1; 12 bases align to TRBD2. Germline loops: CDR1 GTSNPN, CDR2 SVGIG (reference sequence). V was pared by 5 bases and J by 6 bases, with 5 bases of the junction left unmatched. The CDR3 contains 14 residues. As DNA, the CDR3 is TGTGCCTGGGTGGGGACTAGCGGGCCCAATGAGCAGTTCTTC. It codes for CAWVGTSGPNEQFF.

In regard to this clone: The junction shows a germline mismatch at one end, possibly a read error. The CDR3 reads CASSPGLEDTQYF. The CDR3 DNA is TGTGCTAGCAGCCCAGGACTTGAAGATACGCAGTATTTT. This sequence joins TRBV7-7 and TRBJ2-3; D is possibly TRBD2 (5 bases). The CDR3 has 13 amino acids. Germline lookup yields CDR1 SSHAT and CDR2 FNYEAQ (reference sequence).

The chain is built from TRBV7-3 and TRBJ2-5; D is possibly TRBD2 (6 bases). V was pared by 6 bases and J by 4 bases, with 18 bases between. CDR1 is SGHTA, CDR2 FQGTGA, per germline. This CDR3 is 15 amino acids long. Here the CDR3 DNA reads TGTGCCAGCAGTTTCCGGGGACTTACTGGAGAGACCCAGTACTTC. It translates to CASSFRGLTGETQYF.

The CDR3 spells CASSNRQGAQPQHF. CDR3 coding DNA: TGTGCCAGCAGTAACCGACAGGGGGCCCAGCCCCAGCATTTT. V is TRBV27 and J is TRBJ1-5; 10 positions agree with TRBD1. This CDR3 region has 14 residues. The germline gives CDR1 MNHEY, CDR2 SMNVEV (reference sequence). V lost 5 bases to trimming and J lost 7 bases; unmatched junction nucleotides: 5.

This chain connects TRBV7-9 to TRBJ2-1; TRBD2 is a possible D gene (6 bases). The germline V gene encodes CDR1 SEHNR and CDR2 FQNEAQ (reference sequence). Trimming removed 5 bases at V and 0 bases at J, with 20 bases between. CDR3 length equals 18 residues. The CDR3 DNA reads as TGTGCCAGCAGCGAAATTAGCGGACAAGCTTCCTCCTACAATGAGCAGTTCTTC. Protein sequence: CASSEISGQASSYNEQFF.

The chain is built from TRBV28 and TRBJ2-7, with 7 bases that match TRBD1. The CDR3 is made up of 15 amino acids. Unmatched junction bases numbered 8, after V lost 6 bases and J lost 0 bases. Germline assignment: CDR1 MDHEN and CDR2 SYDVKM. The CDR3 loop is CASSPPGTASYEQYF. In DNA, the CDR3 is TGTGCCAGCAGCCCCCCCGGGACAGCCTCCTACGAGCAGTACTTC.

There are a few counts of this clone. The CDR3 sequence: CASMRDRGQVGYTF. The CDR3 nucleotides read TGTGCCAGCATGAGGGACAGGGGGCAGGTTGGCTACACCTTC. This sequence joins TRBV6-5 and TRBJ1-2; 12 bases fit TRBD1. The V and J ends lost 7 bases and 7 bases, in that order; junction bases with no gene match: 7. Per the germline V gene, CDR1 is MNHEY and CDR2 is SVGAGI. This CDR3 comprises 14 residues.

This clone has a single count. V is TRBV6-4 and J is TRBJ2-1, with 8 bases fitting TRBD2. The germline gives CDR1 MRHNA, CDR2 SNTAGT. Trimming at V came to 10 bases and at J to 3 bases, leaving 11 bases not matched to a gene. The CDR3 contains 15 residues. The CDR3 loop is CATSGGLGDYNEQFF. The DNA of the CDR3 is TGTGCCACCTCCGGGGGACTAGGGGACTACAATGAGCAGTTCTTC.

The rearrangement links TRBV5-6 to TRBJ2-1; TRBD2 might be the D (6 bases). The germline V and J ends were trimmed by 1 base and 8 bases, with 10 bases remaining between them. The length of the CDR3 is 13 residues. The V gene's germline CDR1 is SGHDT and CDR2 YYEEEE. CDR3 residues: CASSLQGGDEQFF. CDR3 bases: TGTGCCAGCAGCTTGCAGGGCGGGGATGAGCAGTTCTTC.

The chain is built from TRBV7-3 and TRBJ1-1; maybe TRBD1 (6 bases). The germline gives CDR1 SGHTA, CDR2 FQGTGA. V dropped 5 bases and J dropped 3 bases, with 10 bases sitting between them. This CDR3 is 13 amino acids long. The CDR3 reads CASSLGQYTEAFF. CDR3 nucleotides: TGTGCCAGCAGCCTAGGACAGTACACTGAAGCTTTCTTT.

The J gene is TRBJ2-1, the V gene TRBV11-3; 9 bases match TRBD2. The CDR3 is 13 residues long. J gave up 8 bases and V 3 bases, and 2 bases lay outside the gene matches. Germline-derived CDR1 and CDR2 are SGHNT and YENEEA. CDR3 residues: CASSLREGDEQFF. Here the CDR3 DNA reads TGTGCCAGCAGCTTGCGGGAGGGTGATGAGCAGTTCTTC.

The chain joins TRBV6-5 to TRBJ2-1, with 9 bases identical to TRBD2. This CDR3 spans 16 amino acids. J gave up 8 bases and V 0 bases, and 8 bases lay outside the gene matches. Germline-derived CDR1 and CDR2 are MNHEY and SVGAGI. The CDR3: CASSYSIGSGSYEQFF. CDR3 DNA: TGTGCCAGCAGTTACTCGATTGGTAGCGGGAGCTATGAGCAGTTCTTC.

The chain carries TRBV18 and TRBJ2-1; TRBD1 agrees at 8 bases. Per germline, CDR1 KGHSH and CDR2 LQKENI. The trim removed 2 bases at V and 7 bases at J, leaving 4 bases unmatched. The CDR3 covers 14 residues. CDR3 loop: CASSPRTGMNEQFF. The CDR3 nucleotides read TGTGCCAGCTCACCAAGGACAGGGATGAATGAGCAGTTCTTC.

This clone has more than one count but fewer than ten. The V gene is TRBV9, the J gene TRBJ1-6; D possibly corresponds to TRBD1 (6 bases). CDR3 length: 15 amino acids. CDR1 is SGDLS and CDR2 is YYNGEE in the germline V gene. The V end lost 4 bases, the J end lost 6 bases, and 14 bases lay between the germline ends. CDR3 residues: CASSSSGGANSPLHF. The CDR3 bases are TGTGCCAGCAGCAGCTCGGGGGGGGCTAATTCACCCCTCCACTTT.

V is TRBV18 and J is TRBJ2-7, with D perhaps matching TRBD1 (7 bases). CDR3 length: 15 amino acids. Germline V CDR1 and CDR2: KGHSH, LQKENI. Trimming stripped 3 bases from V and 2 bases from J, with 14 bases between. This CDR3 is CASSPPSGGTYEQYF. CDR3 coding DNA: TGTGCCAGCTCACCCCCGTCAGGGGGGACCTACGAGCAGTACTTC.